This is a list of T cell receptor beta chains from one sample in a study of regulatory T cells in long-lasting Graves disease. TCRdb processed the multiplex PCR reads anew with MiXCR; each CDR3 protein has one entry. This table has 400,000 to 500,000 distinct CDR3 sequences, more than 20% appearing once. Sequencing was performed on peripheral blood mononuclear cells (PBMCs), taken when the disease was refractory, from a patient treated with antithyroid drugs. The receptors derive from a female donor with Graves disease. The CDR3 runs from the conserved cysteine through the conserved F or W.

v_gene	len	CDR3aa
TRBV28	13	CASRKSSGNTIYF
TRBV6-6	15	CASSYSGRGDAEAFF
TRBV19	16	CASSLGQGRSLAEAFF
TRBV12-3/TRBV12-4	14	CASTNVGDPYGYTF
TRBV3-1	14	CASSQVVLSETQYF
TRBV28	16	CASSQRDRGWHQPQHF
TRBV20-1	14	CSASGGVWQETQYF
TRBV6-1	12	CASSQGGNEQFF
TRBV11-2	17	CASSSVKYGGTYRGYTF
TRBV6-1	15	CASSLTLTGANVLTF